These 13 T cell receptor beta chains originate from one sample sequenced in a study of blood T cell repertoires in COVID-19. Only in-frame clones appear in the TCRdb table, and some are missing; sequencing was by immunoSEQ multiplex PCR. The sample lists 220,000 or so clones; about 88% were seen once. Material: peripheral blood. These TCRs come from a woman in her fifties or sixties with COVID-19, enrolled during active disease.

This clone has a handful of counts. The chain uses TRBV19 and TRBJ2-1; 7 positions agree with TRBD1. The V gene end was trimmed by 6 bases and the J gene end by 8 bases; junction bases not matched to a gene: 7. The V gene's germline CDR1 is LNHDA and CDR2 SQIVND (reference sequence). The CDR3 is 13 amino acids. The CDR3: CASSNTGAHEQFF. CDR3 coding DNA: TGTGCCAGTAGCAATACAGGGGCCCATGAGCAGTTCTTC.

The CDR3 region has the DNA TGTGCCAGCAGCCAGGGGAAAGAGACCCAGTACTTC. Translated: CASSQGKETQYF. V and J are TRBV6-5 and TRBJ2-5; a weak D match, TRBD1 (6 bases). CDR1 and CDR2 from the germline V gene are MNHEY and SVGAGI. Deletions cut 6 bases from V and 3 bases from J, with 8 bases between. This CDR3 is built from 12 residues.

The rearrangement joins TRBV3-1 (or the pseudogene TRBV3-2) to TRBJ1-2; no reliable D call. Between the trimmed V and J ends, which lost 1 base and 3 bases, there was a span of 6 bases. Germline CDR1 LGHDT, CDR2 YNNKEL (reference sequence). The CDR3 consists of 13 residues. CDR3 coding DNA: TGTGCCAGCAGCCAAGGTGGCTACTATGGCTACACCTTC. Its protein product is CASSQGGYYGYTF.

A few counts support this clone. V usage is TRBV7-8 and J usage is TRBJ1-5; the match to TRBD1 covers 9 bases. This CDR3 has 18 residues. Germline lookup yields CDR1 SGHVS and CDR2 FQNEAQ. V was pared by 5 bases and J by 5 bases, with 16 bases of the junction left unmatched. The CDR3 sequence: CASSVTGTGFGWDQPQHF. CDR3 bases: TGTGCCAGCAGCGTTACCGGGACAGGGTTTGGGTGGGATCAGCCCCAGCATTTT.

The rearrangement joins TRBV7-2 to TRBJ1-1, with D hard to call. V gave up 2 bases and J gave up 6 bases, with 13 bases separating them. The germline CDR1 and CDR2 sequences are SGHTA and FQGNSA. This CDR3 has 14 amino acids. CDR3 region: CASSLNVGGAEAFF. The CDR3 nucleotides are TGTGCCAGCAGCTTAAATGTTGGAGGAGCTGAAGCTTTCTTT. The full variable domain, in which reference TRBV7-2 and TRBJ1-1 provide the parts outside the CDR3, is GAGVSQSPSNKVTEKGKDVELRCDPISGHTALYWYRQSLGQGLEFLIYFQGNSAPDKSGLPSDRFSAERTGGSVSTLTIQRTQQEDSAVYLCASSLNVGGAEAFFGQGTRLTVV.

This chain links TRBV2 with TRBJ1-6, with no clear D. Germline V lookup: CDR1 SNHLY, CDR2 FYNNEI. CDR3 length: 15 residues. V dropped 4 bases and J dropped 8 bases, with 15 bases sitting between them. The CDR3 loop reads CASSVATPRDSPLHF. DNA of the CDR3: TGTGCCAGCAGTGTCGCTACCCCGAGGGATTCACCCCTCCACTTT.

V usage is TRBV5-1 and J usage is TRBJ2-5, with D perhaps TRBD2 (5 bases). This CDR3 has 14 amino acids. Germline lookup yields CDR1 SGHRS and CDR2 YFSETQ. V dropped 0 bases and J dropped 2 bases, with 8 bases sitting between them. CDR3 sequence reads: CASSLEDLQETQYF. The CDR3 DNA follows: TGCGCCAGCAGCTTGGAGGACTTACAAGAGACCCAGTACTTC. The entire variable domain, with the rest obtained from reference TRBV5-1 and TRBJ2-5, is as follows: KAGVTQTPRYLIKTRGQQVTLSCSPISGHRSVSWYQQTPGQGLQFLFEYFSETQRNKGNFPGRFSGRQFSNSRSEMNVSTLELGDSALYLCASSLEDLQETQYFGPGTRLLVL.

This clone was counted only a few times. The chain couples TRBV21-1 to TRBJ1-2; the table's D call TRBD1 went unverified against the DNA. TRBV21-1 has pseudogene status. The CDR3 runs to 11 residues. As DNA, the CDR3 is TGTGCCAGCAGCAAATCCCAGGGCTACACCTTC. Translation gives CASSKSQGYTF.

The rearrangement links TRBV5-6 to TRBJ1-4; TRBD1 might be the D (6 bases). Trimming removed 3 bases from V and 5 bases from J, with 14 bases in between. This CDR3 is 15 amino acids long. Germline CDR1 is SGHDT and CDR2 is YYEEEE. Written as DNA, the CDR3 is TGTGCCAGCAGCTCCAGGGGAGACTTGAATGAAAAACTGTTTTTT. Translation: CASSSRGDLNEKLFF.

This rearrangement joins TRBV14 to TRBJ1-4; D is perhaps TRBD1 (5 bases). The CDR3 length is 14 residues. V lost 1 base and J 6 bases, leaving 9 bases between the germline ends. From germline, CDR1 is SGHDN and CDR2 FVKESK. The CDR3 DNA reads TGTGCCAGCAGCCAAGGGGGCGGACATGAAAAACTGTTTTTT. Its protein product is CASSQGGGHEKLFF.

This chain uses TRBV5-1 with TRBJ2-5; D may be TRBD1 (5 bases). Trimming removed 5 bases from V and 3 bases from J, with 11 bases in between. The CDR3 has 13 residues. Germline V CDR1 and CDR2: SGHRS, YFSETQ. CDR3 sequence (DNA): TGCGCCAGCAGTTCAGGGCCCAAAGAGACCCAGTACTTC. It translates to CASSSGPKETQYF.

V gene TRBV11-2 combines with J gene TRBJ1-2; 12 nucleotides align to TRBD1. V was clipped by 5 bases and J by 6 bases; unmatched bases: 13. Germline lookup yields CDR1 SGHAT and CDR2 FQNNGV. This CDR3 is 17 amino acids long. The CDR3 DNA is TGTGCCAGCAGCAAACCGGGACAGGGGGCTCTTTCGGATGGCTACACCTTC. This sequence encodes CASSKPGQGALSDGYTF.

This chain connects TRBV29-1 to TRBJ2-1; D perhaps matches TRBD1 (6 bases). This CDR3 spans 11 amino acids. Trimming pared 7 bases from V and 12 bases from J, leaving 16 bases between. Germline CDR1 and CDR2: SQVTM and ANQGSEA. Written as DNA, the CDR3 is TGCAGCGCCCAGACAGGTCCGCGGCAGTTCTTC. Protein: CSAQTGPRQFF.